The rows below give T cell receptor beta chains drawn from one sample of a study of cytomegalovirus exposure and HLA in healthy donors. Measured with immunoSEQ multiplex PCR; TCRdb has only the in-frame clones, and not every one. The repertoire has 63,000 or so clones, roughly four fifths of them found once; the top ten carry 22%. The sequenced material came from PBMCs. Source of these receptors: a woman in her twenties or thirties in good health and CMV-seropositive. CDR3s include the opening cysteine and the closing phenylalanine or tryptophan. The D gene is left open where the match is weak. Size is omitted from some rows. Given values are once, few, many or a class for expanded clones.

j_call v_call clone_size d_call cdr3_nt cdr3_aa
TRBJ1-2 TRBV7-2 NA TRBD1 TGTGCCAGCAGCTTGACGACAGGGGGATATGGCTACACCTTC CASSLTTGGYGYTF
TRBJ2-7 TRBV28 NA NA TGTGCCAGCAGTTCCCCCCCAGGGCTGTCGGGTGAGCAGTACTTC CASSSPPGLSGEQYF
TRBJ2-7 TRBV30 once TRBD1 TGTGCCTGGAGTATTTTGACAGGGTCCTACGAGCAGTACTTC CAWSILTGSYEQYF
TRBJ1-2 TRBV7-2 NA NA TGTGCCAGCAGCTTAAGCGGGTCATGGGGCTACACCTTC CASSLSGSWGYTF
TRBJ1-5 TRBV2 once NA TGTGCCAGCAACGGGGTGACTGAGAATCAGCCCCAGCATTTT CASNGVTENQPQHF
TRBJ2-7 TRBV28 NA NA TGTGCCAGCAGTTTAAGGGGGGGGGAAGACCGACGGTACGAGCAGTACTTC CASSLRGGEDRRYEQYF
TRBJ1-4 TRBV29-1 NA NA TGCAGCGTTGGCGAGAGGATTGGGGAAAAACTGTTTTTT CSVGERIGEKLFF
TRBJ1-3 TRBV15 NA NA TGTGCCACCAGCAGAGAGCGGGGGAGATTTGGAAACACCATATATTTT CATSRERGRFGNTIYF
TRBJ2-7 TRBV10-3 NA TRBD2 TGTGCCATCAGTGCTGGCGGGAGAGACGAGCAGTACTTC CAISAGGRDEQYF
TRBJ2-7 TRBV2 NA TRBD1 TGTGCCAGCAGTGAGGCACCGACAGGGCCTTCCGAGCAGTACTTC CASSEAPTGPSEQYF
TRBJ1-5 TRBV18 NA TRBD1 TGTGCCAGCTCTTCCGGGACAGGGGGCAATCAGCCCCAGCATTTT CASSSGTGGNQPQHF
TRBJ2-1 TRBV14 NA TRBD1 TGTGCCAGCAGCGCACAGGGGTTCTCCTACAATGAGCAGTTCTTC CASSAQGFSYNEQFF
TRBJ1-2 TRBV6-5 NA TRBD1 TGTGCCACCCTACAGGGGAACTATGGCTACACCTTC CATLQGNYGYTF
TRBJ2-1 TRBV7-8 NA NA TGTGCCAGCACCGGGCCCTTATCGGGGGAGCAGTTCTTC CASTGPLSGEQFF
TRBJ2-7 TRBV25-1 NA TRBD1 TGTGCCAGCAGTAAAGGGGGCAGTTTCTACGAGCAGTACTTC CASSKGGSFYEQYF